The clone carrying this T cell receptor beta chain was counted only a few times. The sample is drawn from a study of CD8 T cells in ankylosing spondylitis. This CDR3 region has 16 residues. The germline V gene encodes CDR1 SGHRS and CDR2 YFSETQ. J was trimmed by 3 bases and V by 2 bases; bases with no gene match: 8. MiXCR was run by TCRdb on the 5' RACE reads, yielding one entry per CDR3 protein. The sample shows 250,000 to 400,000 distinct CDR3 sequences, around a tenth of them seen only once. This clonotype was obtained from a female donor with ankylosing spondylitis or in good health (not recorded which). Sequenced sample: blood, either unsorted or a sorted T cell fraction (not recorded which). This chain joins TRBV5-1 and TRBJ2-7; TRBD1 matches at 10 bases. The CDR3 region is CASSLTGQGNFYEQYF. The CDR3 DNA reads TGCGCCAGCAGCTTAACGGGACAGGGGAACTTCTACGAGCAGTACTTC.